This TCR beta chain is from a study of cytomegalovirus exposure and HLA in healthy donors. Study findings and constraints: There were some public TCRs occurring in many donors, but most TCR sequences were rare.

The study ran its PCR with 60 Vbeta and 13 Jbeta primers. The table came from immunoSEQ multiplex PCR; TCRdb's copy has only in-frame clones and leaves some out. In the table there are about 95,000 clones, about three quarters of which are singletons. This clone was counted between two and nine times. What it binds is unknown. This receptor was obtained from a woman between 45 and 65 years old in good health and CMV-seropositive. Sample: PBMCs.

The CDR3 sequence is CASSLVLLAGSYEQYF. CDR3 DNA: TGTGCCAGCAGCTTAGTCCTTTTAGCGGGATCTTACGAGCAGTACTTC. This sequence joins TRBV7-9 and TRBJ2-7; TRBD2 matches 8 bases. CDR3 length: 16 amino acids. The trim removed 1 base at V and 4 bases at J, leaving 9 bases unmatched. Germline V CDR1 and CDR2: SEHNR, FQNEAQ (reference sequence).